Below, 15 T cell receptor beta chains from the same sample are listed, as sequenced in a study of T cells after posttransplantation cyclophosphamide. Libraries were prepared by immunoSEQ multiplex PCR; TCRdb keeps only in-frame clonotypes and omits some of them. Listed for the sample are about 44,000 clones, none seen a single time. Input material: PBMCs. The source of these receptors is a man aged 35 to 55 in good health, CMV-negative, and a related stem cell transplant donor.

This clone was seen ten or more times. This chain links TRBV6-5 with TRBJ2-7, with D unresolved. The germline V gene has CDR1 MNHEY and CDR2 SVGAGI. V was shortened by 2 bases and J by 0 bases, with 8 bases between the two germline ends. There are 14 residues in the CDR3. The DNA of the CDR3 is TGTGCCAGCAGTTACGAGGTTAGCTCCTACGAGCAGTACTTC. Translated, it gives CASSYEVSSYEQYF.

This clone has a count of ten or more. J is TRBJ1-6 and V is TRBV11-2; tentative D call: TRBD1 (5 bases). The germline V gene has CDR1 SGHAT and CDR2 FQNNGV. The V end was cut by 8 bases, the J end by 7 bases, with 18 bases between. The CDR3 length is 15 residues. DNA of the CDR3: TGTGCCAGCTCCTCCCCCGGGGGTCGGAATTCACCCCTCCACTTT. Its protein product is CASSSPGGRNSPLHF.

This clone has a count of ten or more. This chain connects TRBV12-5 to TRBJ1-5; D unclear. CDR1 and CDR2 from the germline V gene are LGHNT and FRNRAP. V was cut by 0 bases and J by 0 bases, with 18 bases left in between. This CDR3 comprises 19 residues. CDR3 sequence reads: CASGLVLDGEVYSNQPQHF. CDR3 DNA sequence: TGTGCTAGTGGTTTGGTACTGGACGGGGAGGTATATAGCAATCAGCCCCAGCATTTT.

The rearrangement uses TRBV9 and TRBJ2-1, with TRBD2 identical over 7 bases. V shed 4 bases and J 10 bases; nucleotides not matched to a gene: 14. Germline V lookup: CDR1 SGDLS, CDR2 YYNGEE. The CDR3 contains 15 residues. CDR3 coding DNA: TGTGCCAGCAGCCCCCCGGGCTTGGGGGGGACGGAGCAGTTCTTC. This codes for CASSPPGLGGTEQFF.

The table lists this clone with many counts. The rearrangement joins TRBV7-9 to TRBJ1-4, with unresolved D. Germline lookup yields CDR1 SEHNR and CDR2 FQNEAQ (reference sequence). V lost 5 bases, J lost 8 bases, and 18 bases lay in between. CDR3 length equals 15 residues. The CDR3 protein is CASSPDSLREEKLFF. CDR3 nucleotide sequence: TGTGCCAGCAGCCCTGACTCTCTCCGGGAAGAAAAACTGTTTTTT.

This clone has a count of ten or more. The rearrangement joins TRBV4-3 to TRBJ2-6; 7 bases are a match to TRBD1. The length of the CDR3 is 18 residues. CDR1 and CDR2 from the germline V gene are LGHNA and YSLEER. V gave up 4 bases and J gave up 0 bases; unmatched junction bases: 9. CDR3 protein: CASSLRGDSDSGANVLTF. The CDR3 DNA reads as TGCGCCAGCAGCCTTAGAGGGGACAGCGACTCTGGGGCCAACGTCCTGACTTTC.

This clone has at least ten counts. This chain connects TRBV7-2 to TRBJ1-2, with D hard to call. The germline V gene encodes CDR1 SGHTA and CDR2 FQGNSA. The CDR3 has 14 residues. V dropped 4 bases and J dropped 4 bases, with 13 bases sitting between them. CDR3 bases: TGTGCCAGCAGCTCCCTAAGAGCAAGCTATGGCTACACCTTC. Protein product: CASSSLRASYGYTF.

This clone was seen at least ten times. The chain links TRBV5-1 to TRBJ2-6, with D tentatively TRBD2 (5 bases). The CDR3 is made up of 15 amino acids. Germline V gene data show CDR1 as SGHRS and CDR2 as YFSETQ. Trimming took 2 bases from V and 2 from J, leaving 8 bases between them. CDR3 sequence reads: CASSFGVTGANVLTF. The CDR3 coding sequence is TGCGCCAGCAGCTTCGGGGTAACTGGGGCCAACGTCCTGACTTTC. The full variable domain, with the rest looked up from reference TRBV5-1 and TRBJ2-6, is KAGVTQTPRYLIKTRGQQVTLSCSPISGHRSVSWYQQTPGQGLQFLFEYFSETQRNKGNFPGRFSGRQFSNSRSEMNVSTLELGDSALYLCASSFGVTGANVLTFGAGSRLTVL.

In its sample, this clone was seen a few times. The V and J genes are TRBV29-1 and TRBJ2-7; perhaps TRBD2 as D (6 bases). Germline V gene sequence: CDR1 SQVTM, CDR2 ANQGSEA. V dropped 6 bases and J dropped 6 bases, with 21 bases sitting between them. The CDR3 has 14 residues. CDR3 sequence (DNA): TGCAGCGTGAAAGGGACTTTCACCTCTGGCGAGCAGTACTTC. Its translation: CSVKGTFTSGEQYF.

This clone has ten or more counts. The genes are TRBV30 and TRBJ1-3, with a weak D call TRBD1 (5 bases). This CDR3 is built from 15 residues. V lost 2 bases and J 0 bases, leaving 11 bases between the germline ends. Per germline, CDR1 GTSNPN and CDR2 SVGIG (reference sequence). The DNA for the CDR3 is TGTGCCTGGAGTTGGGACTCGAGCTCTGGAAACACCATATATTTT. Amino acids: CAWSWDSSSGNTIYF.

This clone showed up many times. The CDR3 loop reads CASKVTGGLNFNEKLFF. In nucleotides, the CDR3 is TGCGCCAGCAAGGTGACAGGGGGTTTAAATTTTAATGAAAAACTGTTTTTT. The genes are TRBV5-1 and TRBJ1-4, with 9 bases identical to TRBD1. The germline V gene has CDR1 SGHRS and CDR2 YFSETQ. Trimming cost V 6 bases and J 4 bases; bases outside gene matches: 13. The CDR3 consists of 17 residues.

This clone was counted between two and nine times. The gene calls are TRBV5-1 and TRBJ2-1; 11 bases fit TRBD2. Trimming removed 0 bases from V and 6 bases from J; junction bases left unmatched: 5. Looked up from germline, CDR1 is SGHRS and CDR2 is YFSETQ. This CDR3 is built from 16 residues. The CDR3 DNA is TGCGCCAGCAGCTTGGACGTAGCGGGGGGGCCCAATGAGCAGTTCTTC. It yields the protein CASSLDVAGGPNEQFF.

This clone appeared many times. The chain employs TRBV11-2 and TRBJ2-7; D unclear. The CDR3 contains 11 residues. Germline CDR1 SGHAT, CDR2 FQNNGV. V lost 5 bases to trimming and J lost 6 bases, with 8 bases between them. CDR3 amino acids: CASSPGFEQYF. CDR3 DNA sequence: TGTGCCAGCAGCCCCGGTTTCGAGCAGTACTTC.

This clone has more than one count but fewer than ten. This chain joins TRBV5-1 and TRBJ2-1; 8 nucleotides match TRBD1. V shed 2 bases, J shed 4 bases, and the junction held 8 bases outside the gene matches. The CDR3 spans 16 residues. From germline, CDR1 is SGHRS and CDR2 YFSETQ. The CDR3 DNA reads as TGCGCCAGCAGCTTATTGGACAGGGTGTATTACAATGAGCAGTTCTTC. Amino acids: CASSLLDRVYYNEQFF.

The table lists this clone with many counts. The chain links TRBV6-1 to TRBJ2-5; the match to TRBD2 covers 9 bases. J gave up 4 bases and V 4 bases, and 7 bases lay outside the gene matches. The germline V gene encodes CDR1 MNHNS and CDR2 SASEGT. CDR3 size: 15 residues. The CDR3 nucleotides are TGTGCCAGCAGTGGAGGCGGGGGGGCCGGAGAGACCCAGTACTTC. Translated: CASSGGGGAGETQYF.